These 27 T cell receptor beta chains came from one sample sequenced in a study of blood T cell repertoires in COVID-19. This table comes from immunoSEQ multiplex PCR, and its TCRdb copy is limited to in-frame clones, with some not included. This sample has fewer than 250,000 clones; approximately 90% occur once, and the top ten carry approximately 0.7%. The sample consisted of peripheral blood. These receptor sequences come from a man between 40 and 49 years old with acute or convalescent COVID-19.

This chain connects TRBV29-1 to TRBJ2-7; 7 bases agree with TRBD1. The CDR3 extends over 11 amino acids. J lost 7 bases, V lost 5 bases, and 5 bases had no gene match. Germline V gene sequence: CDR1 SQVTM, CDR2 ANQGSEA. The CDR3 DNA reads as TGCAGCGTTCGACAGGGTTGGGAGCAGTACTTC. Amino acids: CSVRQGWEQYF.

This clone has a single count. The sample has other DNA sequences that encode this CDR3 too. The CDR3: CASSQERLAGDEQYF. In DNA, the CDR3 is TGTGCCAGCAGCCAAGAGAGACTAGCGGGAGATGAGCAGTACTTC. The chain employs TRBV4-2 and TRBJ2-7; 12 positions agree with TRBD2. The germline V gene has CDR1 LGHNA and CDR2 YNFKEQ. This CDR3 has 15 residues. J was trimmed by 7 bases and V by 0 bases; bases with no gene match: 4.

This clone was seen a single time. The rearrangement links TRBV4-2 to TRBJ1-2; TRBD1 is a possible D gene (6 bases). Germline CDR1 LGHNA, CDR2 YNFKEQ. Trimming cost V 0 bases and J 3 bases, with 14 bases left between them. This CDR3 is built from 16 residues. The CDR3 DNA reads as TGTGCCAGCAGCCAAGAAACCTGGGACACCTACTATGGCTACACCTTC. Encoded protein: CASSQETWDTYYGYTF.

The chain recombines TRBV6-5 with TRBJ1-6, with D perhaps TRBD1 (6 bases). Germline CDR1 reads MNHEY; CDR2 reads SVGAGI. V dropped 2 bases and J dropped 9 bases, with 11 bases sitting between them. This CDR3 has 14 amino acids. The CDR3 DNA is TGTGCCAGCAGTTACGGACAGTGGGGTTCACCCCTCCACTTT. Translation: CASSYGQWGSPLHF.

This chain links TRBV28 with TRBJ2-1, with 9 positions matching TRBD2. CDR1 and CDR2 (germline): MDHEN, SYDVKM. This CDR3 is 16 amino acids long. V was clipped by 5 bases and J by 12 bases; unmatched bases: 17. DNA of the CDR3: TGTGCCAGCAGTCCGCATCGGGCTAGCGGGGAGATCGGGCAGTTCTTC. Its translation is CASSPHRASGEIGQFF.

V is TRBV5-6 and J is TRBJ2-7; 12 nucleotides align to TRBD1. There are 15 residues in the CDR3. Per the germline V gene, CDR1 is SGHDT and CDR2 is YYEEEE. The V gene end was trimmed by 4 bases and the J gene end by 6 bases; junction bases not matched to a gene: 8. CDR3 protein: CASSGAGTGGFEQYF. The CDR3 bases are TGTGCCAGCAGCGGAGCGGGGACAGGGGGCTTCGAGCAGTACTTC.

This chain uses TRBV18 with TRBJ1-4, with a tentative D call TRBD1 (5 bases). This CDR3 spans 14 amino acids. V was clipped by 1 base and J by 8 bases, with 11 bases between them. From germline, CDR1 is KGHSH and CDR2 LQKENI. The CDR3 DNA sequence: TGTGCCAGCTCACCACGGGAGGGGCCCGAAAAACTGTTTTTT. This gives the protein CASSPREGPEKLFF.

CDR3 in amino acids: CASSVRVEGPGQGRSNEQFF. The DNA of the CDR3 is TGTGCCAGCAGCGTGAGGGTGGAAGGTCCCGGACAGGGTAGATCGAATGAGCAGTTCTTC. This chain links TRBV9 with TRBJ2-1; 8 bases are shared with TRBD1. CDR3 length: 20 amino acids. The germline CDR1 and CDR2 sequences are SGDLS and YYNGEE. V trimming: 2 bases; J trimming: 7 bases; junction bases outside the gene matches: 23.

The chain has TRBV3-1 (or the pseudogene TRBV3-2) and TRBJ1-5; TRBD1 is a possible D gene (5 bases). Looked up from germline, CDR1 is LGHDT and CDR2 is YNNKEL (reference sequence). The CDR3 spans 17 residues. Trimming pared 0 bases from V and 7 bases from J, leaving 19 bases between. The CDR3 nucleotides read TGTGCCAGCAGCCAAGATCGGCAGGGATCATTCAGGCAGCCCCAGCATTTT. Its protein is CASSQDRQGSFRQPQHF.

V gene TRBV6-5 combines with J gene TRBJ2-7; no reliable D call. CDR3 size: 15 residues. CDR1 and CDR2 (germline): MNHEY, SVGAGI. V was cut by 0 bases and J by 2 bases, with 11 bases left in between. CDR3 protein: CASSYSVAAPYEQYF. The CDR3 bases are TGTGCCAGCAGTTACTCCGTAGCAGCCCCCTACGAGCAGTACTTC.

The chain recombines TRBV7-9 with TRBJ2-1; TRBD2 agrees at 14 bases. The CDR3 is made up of 15 amino acids. Germline V CDR1 and CDR2: SEHNR, FQNEAQ (reference sequence). Trimming cost V 5 bases and J 9 bases; bases outside gene matches: 6. The CDR3 sequence: CASSQGLAGAGEQFF. The DNA of the CDR3 is TGTGCCAGCAGCCAGGGACTAGCGGGAGCCGGTGAGCAGTTCTTC. Together with reference TRBV7-9 and TRBJ2-1, the CDR3 gives the full variable domain: DTGVSQNPRHKITKRGQNVTFRCDPISEHNRLYWYRQTLGQGPEFLTYFQNEAQLEKSRLLSDRFSAERPKGSFSTLEIQRTEQGDSAMYLCASSQGLAGAGEQFFGPGTRLTVL.

This chain uses TRBV2 with TRBJ2-2; 9 nucleotides agree with TRBD2. This CDR3 is 16 amino acids long. After removal of 6 bases from V and 0 bases from J, the junction contained 5 bases not matched to a gene. Per germline, CDR1 SNHLY and CDR2 FYNNEI. The CDR3 spells CASRETSGSNTGELFF. The CDR3 nucleotides are TGTGCCAGCAGGGAGACTAGCGGTTCGAACACCGGGGAGCTGTTTTTT.

This clone was counted once. The J gene is TRBJ2-1, the V gene TRBV27, with TRBD2 matching 12 bases. The germline V gene has CDR1 MNHEY and CDR2 SMNVEV (reference sequence). CDR3 length equals 17 residues. Unmatched junction bases numbered 8, after V lost 1 base and J lost 7 bases. The CDR3 nucleotides are TGTGCCAGCAGTTTATTTAGACTAGCGGGAGTGGGGAATGAGCAGTTCTTC. This gives the protein CASSLFRLAGVGNEQFF.

The sample holds one count of this clone. The chain carries TRBV21-1 and TRBJ2-7; the table's D call of TRBD1 was not tested on the DNA. TRBV21-1 is a listed pseudogene. The CDR3 runs to 15 residues. CDR3 protein: CASSTPGQGSYEQYF. The CDR3 DNA sequence: TGTGCCAGCAGCACCCCGGGACAGGGCTCCTACGAGCAGTACTTC.

The V call is TRBV19, the J call TRBJ2-7; D remains unclear. The CDR3 has 13 amino acids. Trimming removed 5 bases from V and 5 bases from J, with 13 bases in between. Germline assignment: CDR1 LNHDA and CDR2 SQIVND (reference sequence). Here the CDR3 DNA reads TGTGCCAGTAGTCCGCAAGCTGAGAACGAGCAGTACTTC. Protein: CASSPQAENEQYF.

The CDR3 loop reads CASSLGLVGTDTQYF. CDR3 DNA: TGCGCCAGCAGCTTGGGACTAGTTGGTACAGATACGCAGTATTTT. The rearrangement uses TRBV5-1 and TRBJ2-3, with D perhaps matching TRBD2 (6 bases). The ends were cut back, 0 bases at V and 3 bases at J, with 11 bases in the middle. The CDR3 extends over 15 amino acids. CDR1 is SGHRS, CDR2 YFSETQ, per germline.

V and J are TRBV5-6 and TRBJ1-6; the match to TRBD1 covers 9 bases. CDR1 and CDR2 from the germline V gene are SGHDT and YYEEEE. V gave up 2 bases and J gave up 10 bases; unmatched junction bases: 7. The CDR3 extends over 15 amino acids. CDR3 DNA sequence: TGTGCCAGCAGCTTCCGGGACAGGGTTGGGTCACCCCTCCACTTT. Translation: CASSFRDRVGSPLHF.

This sequence joins TRBV6-6 and TRBJ2-7, with a weak D call TRBD1 (6 bases). This CDR3 is 11 amino acids long. Germline V gene lookup returns CDR1 MNHNY and CDR2 SVGAGI (reference sequence). V shed 8 bases and J shed 3 bases, with 8 bases lying between them. The CDR3 loop is CASRTDYEQYF. The CDR3 DNA sequence: TGTGCCAGCCGGACAGACTACGAGCAGTACTTC.

This chain connects TRBV7-2 to TRBJ2-5; possibly TRBD2 for D (6 bases). Germline lookup yields CDR1 SGHTA and CDR2 FQGNSA. The CDR3 is made up of 14 amino acids. Trimming shortened V by 5 bases and J by 7 bases, and 17 bases separated the two germline ends. CDR3 DNA sequence: TGTGCCAGCAGCACCTCTAGCGCCGTTGGGACCCAGTACTTC. It is translated as CASSTSSAVGTQYF.

The table lists this clone with a count of one. The V gene is TRBV30, the J gene TRBJ1-1, with unresolved D. This CDR3 is built from 11 residues. From germline, CDR1 is GTSNPN and CDR2 SVGIG (reference sequence). V lost 2 bases to trimming and J lost 4 bases, with 5 bases between them. Written as DNA, the CDR3 is TGTGCCTGGAGTTCGGGCACTGAAGCTTTCTTT. Its protein product is CAWSSGTEAFF. Variable domain in full (rest from reference TRBV30 and TRBJ1-1): SQTIHQWPATLVQPVGSPLSLECTVEGTSNPNLYWYRQAAGRGLQLLFYSVGIGQISSEVPQNLSASRPQDRQFILSSKKLLLSDSGFYLCAWSSGTEAFFGQGTRLTVV.

The chain has TRBV10-3 and TRBJ1-4; TRBD1 matches 8 bases. Germline V lookup: CDR1 ENHRY, CDR2 SYGVKD. The trim removed 3 bases at V and 0 bases at J, leaving 0 bases unmatched. The CDR3 sequence is 15 residues long. CDR3 protein: CAISEQGATNEKLFF. The CDR3 DNA is TGTGCCATCAGTGAACAGGGGGCAACTAATGAAAAACTGTTTTTT.

The CDR3 loop reads CASSQAAAWNEQFF. DNA for the CDR3: TGTGCCAGCAGCCAAGCCGCGGCCTGGAATGAGCAGTTCTTC. The chain is built from TRBV3-1 (or the pseudogene TRBV3-2) and TRBJ2-1; no firm D call. CDR3 length: 14 residues. Germline CDR1 LGHDT, CDR2 YNNKEL (reference sequence). Between the trimmed V and J ends, which lost 1 base and 7 bases, there was a span of 11 bases.

V and J are TRBV3-1 (or the pseudogene TRBV3-2) and TRBJ2-7; D remains ambiguous. Trimming cost V 2 bases and J 6 bases, with 5 bases left between them. Germline V gives CDR1 LGHDT, CDR2 YNNKEL (reference sequence). CDR3 length: 11 residues. This chain's CDR3 is CASSQLAEQYF. CDR3 DNA: TGTGCCAGCAGCCAATTGGCCGAGCAGTACTTC.

This clone was detected only a few times. The chain recombines TRBV30 with TRBJ1-1, with D unclear. The germline gives CDR1 GTSNPN, CDR2 SVGIG (reference sequence). This CDR3 is built from 13 residues. Trimming removed 0 bases at V and 2 bases at J, with 7 bases between. The CDR3 loop reads CAWSVSPNTEAFF. In DNA form, the CDR3 reads TGTGCCTGGAGTGTAAGCCCCAACACTGAAGCTTTCTTT.

This clone was recorded a few times. This chain connects TRBV5-5 to TRBJ1-5; D is unclear. CDR1 is SGHKS, CDR2 YYEKEE, per germline (reference sequence). V dropped 4 bases and J dropped 7 bases, with 15 bases sitting between them. CDR3 length: 14 amino acids. In DNA form, the CDR3 reads TGTGCCAGCAGCCCCCACTATTTCGGGCAGCCCCAGCATTTT. It codes for CASSPHYFGQPQHF. The full variable domain, rest sourced from reference TRBV5-5 and TRBJ1-5, is DAGVTQSPTHLIKTRGQQVTLRCSPISGHKSVSWYQQVLGQGPQFIFQYYEKEERGRGNFPDRFSARQFPNYSSELNVNALLLGDSALYLCASSPHYFGQPQHFGDGTRLSIL.

This rearrangement joins TRBV7-9 to TRBJ1-2; 8 nucleotides align to TRBD1. Germline CDR1 is SEHNR and CDR2 is FQNEAQ (reference sequence). The CDR3 runs 16 residues. V lost 1 base to trimming and J lost 5 bases; unmatched junction nucleotides: 9. CDR3 sequence reads: CASSLDDGTGPYGYTF. In DNA form, the CDR3 reads TGTGCCAGCAGCTTAGATGACGGGACAGGACCTTATGGCTACACCTTC.

The chain has TRBV6-6 and TRBJ1-2; a possible D gene is TRBD1 (6 bases). The CDR3 is 14 amino acids. Trimming left V 7 bases short and J 2 bases short, with 14 bases between. The germline gives CDR1 MNHNY, CDR2 SVGAGI (reference sequence). The CDR3 protein is CASTKEGGNYGYTF. The CDR3 nucleotides read TGTGCCAGCACTAAGGAGGGGGGGAACTATGGCTACACCTTC.